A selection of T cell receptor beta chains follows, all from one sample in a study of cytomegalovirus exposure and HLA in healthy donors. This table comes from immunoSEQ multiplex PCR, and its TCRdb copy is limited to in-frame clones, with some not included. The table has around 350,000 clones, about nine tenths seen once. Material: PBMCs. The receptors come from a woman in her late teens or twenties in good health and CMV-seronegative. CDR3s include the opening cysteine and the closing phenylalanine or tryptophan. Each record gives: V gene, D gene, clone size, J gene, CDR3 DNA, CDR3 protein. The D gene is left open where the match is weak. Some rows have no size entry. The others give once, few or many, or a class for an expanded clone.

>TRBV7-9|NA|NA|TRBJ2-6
TGTGCCAGCAGCCTAACCATGGGGGAGGTCTCTGGGGCCAACGTCCTGACTTTC
CASSLTMGEVSGANVLTF
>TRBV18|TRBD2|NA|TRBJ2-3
TGTGCCAGCTCACCACCACCAGCGGGAGGGCCTTCAGATACGCAGTATTTT
CASSPPPAGGPSDTQYF
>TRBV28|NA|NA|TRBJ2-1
TGTGCCAGCAGTTTTGCGGGCCCACCGGACGATGAGCAGTTCTTC
CASSFAGPPDDEQFF
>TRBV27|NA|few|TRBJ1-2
TGTGCCAGCAGTCCGTCAGGGACTTACGGCTACACCTTC
CASSPSGTYGYTF
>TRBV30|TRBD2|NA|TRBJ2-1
TGTGCCTGGAGCCCTGCGGGACTAGCCAACAATGAGCAGTTCTTC
CAWSPAGLANNEQFF
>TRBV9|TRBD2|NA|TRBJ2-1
TGTGCCAGCACCGACCTACTAGCGGGAGTTAGTTCCTACAATGAGCAGTTCTTC
CASTDLLAGVSSYNEQFF
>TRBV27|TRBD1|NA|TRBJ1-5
TGTGCCAGCAGTTCCTCTGGACAGGGTATTACTCAGCCCCAGCATTTT
CASSSSGQGITQPQHF
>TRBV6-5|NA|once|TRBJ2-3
TGTGCCAGCAGGCGACAGGCGGTAAACACAGATACGCAGTATTTT
CASRRQAVNTDTQYF
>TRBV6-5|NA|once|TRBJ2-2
TGTGCCAGCATAGCGGTAAACACCGGGGAGCTGTTTTTT
CASIAVNTGELFF
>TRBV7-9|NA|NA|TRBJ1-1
TGTGCCAGCAGCCTACCCTTTCCGCAGGGCGTGAACACTGAAGCTTTCTTT
CASSLPFPQGVNTEAFF
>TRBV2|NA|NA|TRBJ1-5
TGTGCCAGCAGACCCTCGGGGGAGTATCAGCCCCAGCATTTT
CASRPSGEYQPQHF